This TCR beta chain was identified in a study of cytomegalovirus exposure and HLA in healthy donors. Study conclusions and caveats: Apparent HLA restriction characterized most CMV-associated TCR beta chains in a later analysis.

CDR3 length: 16 amino acids. Trimming shortened V by 3 bases and J by 5 bases, and 20 bases separated the two germline ends. The germline gives CDR1 LGHNA, CDR2 YNFKEQ. On this clone: The antigen is not known.

Primers for the PCR totalled 60 Vbeta and 13 Jbeta. Generated by immunoSEQ multiplex PCR, the TCRdb table keeps only in-frame clones and is missing some. The table includes roughly 150,000 clones, around two thirds detected once. The J gene is TRBJ2-7, the V gene TRBV4-2; D is uncertain. The sequence came from a woman younger than 30 in good health and CMV-seronegative. The sequencing sample was made of PBMCs. This chain's CDR3 is CASSHEIGVVANEQYF. In nucleotides, the CDR3 is TGTGCCAGCAGCCATGAGATTGGAGTGGTGGCCAACGAGCAGTACTTC.